A single sample gave rise to the 24 T cell receptor beta chains below, sequenced in a study of blood T cell repertoires in COVID-19. Assay used: immunoSEQ multiplex PCR; TCRdb lists only in-frame clones, some missing. The sample carries about 210,000 clones, approximately 81% recorded once. What was sequenced was peripheral blood. Every receptor here comes from a woman of 80 years or more with COVID-19, enrolled during active disease.

About this clone itself: At one boundary the junction diverges from the germline segment, which might be a read error. The chain links TRBV7-7 to TRBJ2-3; 9 nucleotides match TRBD2. The CDR3 extends over 16 amino acids. Looked up from germline, CDR1 is SSHAT and CDR2 is FNYEAQ (reference sequence). CDR3 nucleotides: TGTGCTAGCAGCTTAAGGGACAAGCGGGGGGCCCCCGTGGAGTATTTT. It encodes CASSLRDKRGAPVEYF. Supplemented by reference TRBV7-7 and TRBJ2-3, the full variable domain reads GAGVSQSPRYKVTKRGQDVTLRCDPISSHATLYWYQQALGQGPEFLTYFNYEAQPDKSGLPSDRFSAERPEGSISTLTIQRTEQRDSAMYRCASSLRDKRGAPVEYFGPGTRLTVL.

Details on this clone: A read error may produce the germline difference seen at one junction end. V and J are TRBV7-7 and TRBJ1-3; 9 nucleotides line up with TRBD1. CDR1 is SSHAT, CDR2 FNYEAQ, per germline (reference sequence). This CDR3 spans 15 amino acids. CDR3 bases: TGTGCTAGCAGCGTGGACAGGGGATCTGGAAACACCATATATTTT. This translates into CASSVDRGSGNTIYF.

This chain connects TRBV28 to TRBJ2-3; D call uncertain. The CDR3 has 11 residues. Trimming took off 5 bases at V and 6 bases at J, with 6 bases between the two ends. CDR1 is MDHEN, CDR2 SYDVKM, per germline. The CDR3 is CASSQWDTQYF. The DNA of the CDR3 is TGTGCCAGCAGTCAGTGGGATACGCAGTATTTT.

The chain links TRBV5-5 to TRBJ1-6; 7 nucleotides line up with TRBD1. The CDR3 spans 15 residues. V lost 4 bases to trimming and J lost 7 bases; unmatched junction nucleotides: 8. The germline gives CDR1 SGHKS, CDR2 YYEKEE (reference sequence). This CDR3 is CASSETGTVNSPLHF. CDR3 bases: TGTGCCAGCAGCGAAACCGGGACAGTCAATTCACCCCTCCACTTT.

The V and J genes are TRBV3-1 (or the pseudogene TRBV3-2) and TRBJ1-2; possible D gene TRBD1, 6 bases. V was shortened by 5 bases and J by 5 bases, with 15 bases between the two germline ends. The CDR3 contains 14 residues. CDR1 LGHDT and CDR2 YNNKEL come from the germline V gene (reference sequence). CDR3 in amino acids: CASSYSGTHYGYTF. The DNA for the CDR3 is TGTGCCAGCAGCTACTCCGGGACACATTATGGCTACACCTTC.

The gene calls are TRBV15 and TRBJ1-5; D possibly corresponds to TRBD1 (6 bases). The CDR3 is made up of 14 amino acids. V was clipped by 0 bases and J by 11 bases, with 14 bases between them. Germline-derived CDR1 and CDR2 are LNHNV and YYDKDF (reference sequence). This CDR3 is CATSRDGGVEAQHF. The CDR3 coding sequence is TGTGCCACCAGCAGAGATGGGGGCGTTGAGGCCCAGCATTTT.

This clone was detected a few times. The gene calls are TRBV6-1 and TRBJ2-2, with 9 positions matching TRBD1. This CDR3 contains 16 residues. Germline trimming cut 2 bases from V and 5 bases from J; bases unmatched to any gene: 6. Germline V lookup: CDR1 MNHNS, CDR2 SASEGT. The CDR3 here is CASSEYRDRATGELFF. The CDR3, as DNA: TGTGCCAGCAGTGAATATCGGGACAGGGCTACCGGGGAGCTGTTTTTT.

The rearrangement links TRBV6-5 to TRBJ1-6; TRBD1 aligns across 9 bases. Germline V gene lookup returns CDR1 MNHEY and CDR2 SVGAGI. This CDR3 has 15 residues. After removal of 8 bases from V and 6 bases from J, the junction contained 8 bases not matched to a gene. CDR3 sequence reads: CASLTGGLGNSPLHF. CDR3 DNA: TGTGCCAGCCTTACAGGGGGCCTTGGTAATTCACCCCTCCACTTT.

The rearrangement joins TRBV6-5 to TRBJ1-1; 7 positions match TRBD1. This CDR3 has 14 residues. Germline lookup yields CDR1 MNHEY and CDR2 SVGAGI. The junction had 10 bases not matched to a gene; V was cut back by 7 bases and J by 5 bases. The DNA of the CDR3 is TGTGCCAGCACCGAACAGGGGTCGGGGACTGAAGCTTTCTTT. It translates to CASTEQGSGTEAFF.

The chain carries TRBV7-2 and TRBJ1-3; weak D call: TRBD1 (5 bases). CDR1 is SGHTA and CDR2 is FQGNSA in the germline V gene. CDR3 length equals 16 residues. The V end was cut by 1 base, the J end by 0 bases, with 10 bases between. The DNA for the CDR3 is TGTGCCAGCAGCTTAGGTCAACAGGCCTCTGGAAACACCATATATTTT. It is translated as CASSLGQQASGNTIYF.

V gene TRBV24-1 combines with J gene TRBJ2-1, with 7 nucleotides matching TRBD1. This CDR3 region has 15 residues. V lost 0 bases, J lost 5 bases, and 3 bases stayed unmatched. CDR1 is KGHDR and CDR2 is SFDVKD in the germline V gene. The DNA for the CDR3 is TGTGCCACCAGTGATTTGGGGACAGATAACAATGAGCAGTTCTTC. Its protein product is CATSDLGTDNNEQFF.

The chain uses TRBV6-5 and TRBJ2-7; TRBD1 matches at 8 bases. With 0 bases clipped from V and 5 bases from J, the junction kept 3 bases outside the gene matches. The CDR3 covers 14 residues. The germline V gene has CDR1 MNHEY and CDR2 SVGAGI. As DNA, the CDR3 is TGTGCCAGCAGTTACTCGGCAGGGGGCCACGAGCAGTACTTC. Its translation: CASSYSAGGHEQYF.

A few counts support this clone. The rearrangement uses TRBV27 and TRBJ1-5; 7 positions agree with TRBD1. CDR3 size: 15 residues. The V segment lost 5 bases and the J segment 4 bases; nucleotides outside the gene matches: 8. From germline, CDR1 is MNHEY and CDR2 SMNVEV (reference sequence). This chain's CDR3 is CASSIYRGLNQPQHF. CDR3 DNA: TGTGCCAGCAGTATATACAGGGGCCTAAATCAGCCCCAGCATTTT.

CDR3 in DNA: TGTGCCAGCAGCGTAGGCCCCGGGGGGACCACATACGAGCAGTACTTC. Encoded protein: CASSVGPGGTTYEQYF. This chain links TRBV9 with TRBJ2-7, with 7 nucleotides matching TRBD2. The V gene's germline CDR1 is SGDLS and CDR2 YYNGEE. CDR3 length equals 16 residues. The trim removed 0 bases at V and 4 bases at J, leaving 10 bases unmatched. The entire variable domain, with the rest obtained from reference TRBV9 and TRBJ2-7, is as follows: DSGVTQTPKHLITATGQRVTLRCSPRSGDLSVYWYQQSLDQGLQFLIQYYNGEERAKGNILERFSAQQFPDLHSELNLSSLELGDSALYFCASSVGPGGTTYEQYFGPGTRLTVT.

In its sample, this clone was seen once. V and J are TRBV7-9 and TRBJ1-1, with D perhaps matching TRBD1 (5 bases). V lost 1 base to trimming and J lost 0 bases, with 6 bases between them. Germline V gene data show CDR1 as SEHNR and CDR2 as FQNEAQ (reference sequence). This CDR3 region has 14 residues. CDR3 amino acids: CASSLGGLNTEAFF. CDR3 sequence (DNA): TGTGCCAGCAGCTTAGGGGGCTTGAACACTGAAGCTTTCTTT.

V usage is TRBV24-1 and J usage is TRBJ1-1; TRBD1 might be the D (5 bases). CDR1 and CDR2 from the germline V gene are KGHDR and SFDVKD. Trimming removed 6 bases at V and 2 bases at J, with 9 bases between. The CDR3 loop spans 13 amino acids. The CDR3 region is CATSPGINTEAFF. The CDR3 DNA reads as TGTGCCACCAGTCCAGGGATCAACACTGAAGCTTTCTTT.

The rearrangement uses TRBV2 and TRBJ1-1; D is undetermined. From germline, CDR1 is SNHLY and CDR2 FYNNEI. This CDR3 is 12 amino acids long. V was shortened by 3 bases and J by 3 bases, with 5 bases between the two germline ends. The CDR3 DNA sequence: TGTGCCAGCAGTGACAGTGACACTGAAGCTTTCTTT. Translation: CASSDSDTEAFF.

The rearrangement links TRBV6-2 or TRBV6-3 to TRBJ2-2; 12 nucleotides match TRBD1. Per the germline V gene, CDR1 is MNHEY and CDR2 is SVGEGT. V lost 4 bases and J lost 1; bases outside the gene matches: 16. This CDR3 has 21 amino acids. The CDR3 DNA reads TGTGCCAGCAGTTTCTCTCCGGGACAGGGGGCAACAACGAGGAACACCGGGGAGCTGTTTTTT. It yields the protein CASSFSPGQGATTRNTGELFF.

This clone has just one count. This chain links TRBV19 with TRBJ1-2; D ambiguous. CDR3 length equals 16 residues. From germline, CDR1 is LNHDA and CDR2 SQIVND (reference sequence). V gave up 3 bases and J gave up 2 bases, with 16 bases separating them. The CDR3 is CASSISGIGANYGYTF. CDR3 nucleotides: TGTGCCAGTAGTATCTCCGGGATCGGTGCGAACTATGGCTACACCTTC.

The chain combines TRBV4-1 with TRBJ1-1; TRBD1 matches 12 bases. This CDR3 has 16 residues. Trimming cost V 2 bases and J 4 bases; bases outside gene matches: 5. Germline CDR1 MGHRA, CDR2 YSYEKL. CDR3 in amino acids: CASSQLGTGGGTEAFF. The CDR3 DNA is TGCGCCAGCAGCCAATTGGGGACAGGGGGCGGCACTGAAGCTTTCTTT.

V and J are TRBV2 and TRBJ1-4; D might be TRBD1 (6 bases). Per germline, CDR1 SNHLY and CDR2 FYNNEI. Trimming stripped 0 bases from V and 9 bases from J, with 14 bases between. The CDR3 loop spans 15 amino acids. The CDR3 sequence: CASSEAPGTFKKLFF. In DNA form, the CDR3 reads TGTGCCAGCAGTGAAGCGCCCGGGACATTTAAAAAACTGTTTTTT.

This clone occurred once. This chain uses TRBV11-3 with TRBJ2-4; 10 bases line up with TRBD2. Germline V CDR1 and CDR2: SGHNT, YENEEA. The CDR3 extends over 15 amino acids. V lost 2 bases to trimming and J lost 8 bases; unmatched junction nucleotides: 6. The CDR3 reads CASSLSSGGGDIQYF. CDR3 DNA sequence: TGTGCCAGCAGCTTATCCAGCGGGGGGGGAGACATTCAGTACTTC.

The genes are TRBV5-1 and TRBJ2-5, with a possible D match to TRBD2 (5 bases). This CDR3 has 15 residues. V was trimmed by 0 bases and J by 5 bases, leaving 14 bases between them. Germline loops: CDR1 SGHRS, CDR2 YFSETQ. The CDR3 protein is CASSLAGVERETQYF. CDR3 bases: TGCGCCAGCAGCTTGGCCGGGGTGGAGAGGGAGACCCAGTACTTC.

The genes are TRBV5-1 and TRBJ2-1; 9 bases map to TRBD2. In germline, CDR1 is SGHRS, CDR2 YFSETQ. The CDR3 covers 15 residues. V shed 7 bases, J shed 8 bases, and the junction held 13 bases outside the gene matches. DNA of the CDR3: TGCGCCAGCCGCCCGCAGGGACTAGCAAGAGATGAGCAGTTCTTC. This gives the protein CASRPQGLARDEQFF.